The 25 T cell receptor beta chains listed next were all sequenced from one sample in a study of T cells after yellow fever vaccination. TCRdb re-called the 5' RACE reads through MiXCR, storing one row per CDR3 protein. The sample includes 250,000 or so distinct CDR3 sequences, approximately 3.8% of them seen just once. The sample was PBMCs, taken 15 days after the yellow fever booster vaccination. Receptors were obtained from a man between 18 and 29 years old who received the YFV17D yellow fever vaccine.

This clonotype was recorded many times. J is TRBJ1-1 and V is TRBV5-1, with a weak D call TRBD1 (5 bases). Trimming removed 6 bases at V and 1 base at J, with 10 bases between. There are 13 residues in the CDR3. Germline V gene sequence: CDR1 SGHRS, CDR2 YFSETQ. The CDR3 nucleotides are TGCGCCAGCAAATTGGGGACGAACACTGAAGCTTTCTTT. Its protein is CASKLGTNTEAFF.

This clonotype was seen repeatedly, ten times or more. The chain employs TRBV20-1 and TRBJ1-5; 10 nucleotides match TRBD1. CDR1 is DFQATT, CDR2 SNEGSKA, per germline (reference sequence). Trimming removed 3 bases from V and 7 bases from J; junction bases left unmatched: 6. The length of the CDR3 is 14 residues. CDR3 sequence (DNA): TGCAGTGCTAGGGGACAGGGGCGCCTCCAGCCCCAGCATTTT. It codes for CSARGQGRLQPQHF.

Many counts were recorded for this clonotype. CDR3 DNA: TGCGCCAGCACTGGCCCAGGACAATCCTCCTACAATGAGCAGTTCTTC. Translated, it gives CASTGPGQSSYNEQFF. This rearrangement joins TRBV10-2 to TRBJ2-1; D may be TRBD1 (5 bases). Germline CDR1 WSHSY, CDR2 SAAADI. The germline V and J ends were trimmed by 7 bases and 0 bases, with 16 bases remaining between them. The CDR3 consists of 16 residues.

This clonotype was detected many times. CDR3 loop: CASSTGQGDYNEQFF. In nucleotides, the CDR3 is TGTGCCAGCAGCACGGGACAGGGCGACTACAATGAGCAGTTCTTC. V gene TRBV7-2 combines with J gene TRBJ2-1; 9 nucleotides align to TRBD1. The length of the CDR3 is 15 residues. With 5 bases clipped from V and 3 bases from J, the junction kept 5 bases outside the gene matches. Per germline, CDR1 SGHTA and CDR2 FQGNSA. Together with reference TRBV7-2 and TRBJ2-1, the CDR3 gives the full variable domain: GAGVSQSPSNKVTEKGKDVELRCDPISGHTALYWYRQSLGQGLEFLIYFQGNSAPDKSGLPSDRFSAERTGGSVSTLTIQRTQQEDSAVYLCASSTGQGDYNEQFFGPGTRLTVL.

The sample holds many counts of this clonotype. V usage is TRBV10-3 and J usage is TRBJ2-3; TRBD1 aligns across 7 bases. V was pared by 6 bases and J by 2 bases, with 5 bases of the junction left unmatched. In germline, CDR1 is ENHRY, CDR2 SYGVKD. The CDR3 is 14 amino acids. The CDR3 nucleotides read TGTGCCATCAGCGAGGGACAGAACACAGATACGCAGTATTTT. It is translated as CAISEGQNTDTQYF.

This clonotype was seen repeatedly, ten times or more. The chain recombines TRBV5-1 with TRBJ2-3, with D possibly called TRBD1 or TRBD2 (5 bases each). Germline V lookup: CDR1 SGHRS, CDR2 YFSETQ. This CDR3 spans 15 amino acids. The V end lost 4 bases, the J end lost 2 bases, and 14 bases lay between the germline ends. The DNA of the CDR3 is TGCGCCAGCAGCCTGGGGACGACGAACACAGATACGCAGTATTTT. Translated: CASSLGTTNTDTQYF.

This clonotype was counted ten times or more. The rearrangement uses TRBV6-2 or TRBV6-3 and TRBJ2-3; D gene unclear. This CDR3 region has 12 residues. Germline values: CDR1 MNHEY, CDR2 SVGEGT. V gave up 0 bases and J gave up 11 bases, with 9 bases separating them. The CDR3 DNA sequence: TGTGCCAGCAGTTACTCGTTCTCGGAGCAGTATTTT. Its protein is CASSYSFSEQYF.

This clonotype was observed many times. The chain joins TRBV6-5 to TRBJ1-6, with D maybe TRBD1 (6 bases). Per the germline V gene, CDR1 is MNHEY and CDR2 is SVGAGI. V shed 6 bases and J shed 0 bases, with 12 bases lying between them. The CDR3 covers 16 residues. Here the CDR3 reads CASRRGQISYNSPLHF. The CDR3 bases are TGTGCCAGCAGAAGAGGACAGATCTCCTATAATTCACCCCTCCACTTT.

There are many counts of this clonotype. The chain combines TRBV9 with TRBJ2-7, with 10 bases lining up with TRBD2. Unmatched junction bases numbered 10, after V lost 3 bases and J lost 1 base. The CDR3 is made up of 17 amino acids. Germline-derived CDR1 and CDR2 are SGDLS and YYNGEE. In DNA form, the CDR3 reads TGTGCCAGCAGCGACAAAAAGGGACTAGCGTCGTCCTACGAGCAGTACTTC. Encoded protein: CASSDKKGLASSYEQYF.

This clonotype showed up many times. V is TRBV14 and J is TRBJ2-3; maybe TRBD1 (7 bases). V was trimmed by 4 bases and J by 3 bases, leaving 17 bases between them. The germline CDR1 and CDR2 sequences are SGHDN and FVKESK. The CDR3 contains 16 residues. For the CDR3, the DNA is TGTGCCAGCAGCCTCTCGTCAGGGGGGAGTACAGATACGCAGTATTTT. The encoded protein is CASSLSSGGSTDTQYF.

The V and J genes are TRBV12-3 or TRBV12-4 and TRBJ2-3; 9 positions match TRBD2. The CDR3 extends over 18 amino acids. V was pared by 5 bases and J by 4 bases, with 16 bases of the junction left unmatched. In DNA form, the CDR3 reads TGTGCCAGCAGTCCCAGTAGGGTCGCGGGGGGGAAGTCAGATACGCAGTATTTT. It encodes CASSPSRVAGGKSDTQYF.

This clonotype was seen at least ten times. The V call is TRBV28, the J call TRBJ2-3; TRBD1 or TRBD2 may be the D gene (5 bases each). Trimming removed 1 base from V and 1 base from J, with 12 bases in between. Germline CDR1 reads MDHEN; CDR2 reads SYDVKM. This CDR3 comprises 16 residues. CDR3 in amino acids: CASSLSGPGGTDTQYF. The CDR3 DNA sequence: TGTGCCAGCAGTTTATCGGGGCCCGGGGGCACAGATACGCAGTATTTT.

This clonotype came up many times. The chain is built from TRBV6-2 or TRBV6-3 and TRBJ2-1, with unresolved D. The germline V gene encodes CDR1 MNHEY and CDR2 SVGEGT. The CDR3 spans 13 residues. The germline V and J ends were trimmed by 4 bases and 5 bases, with 9 bases remaining between them. The CDR3 DNA reads as TGTGCCAGCAGTTTGGGCTTAAACAATGAGCAGTTCTTC. Protein sequence: CASSLGLNNEQFF.

J is TRBJ2-5 and V is TRBV15, with TRBD1 as a possible D gene (6 bases). Germline V gene data show CDR1 as LNHNV and CDR2 as YYDKDF (reference sequence). This CDR3 is built from 15 residues. Trimming stripped 1 base from V and 2 bases from J, with 11 bases between. The CDR3 is CATSRGTDKQETQYF. CDR3 nucleotide sequence: TGTGCCACCAGCAGAGGGACAGACAAACAAGAGACCCAGTACTTC. Variable domain in full (rest from reference TRBV15 and TRBJ2-5): DAMVIQNPRYQVTQFGKPVTLSCSQTLNHNVMYWYQQKSSQAPKLLFHYYDKDFNNEADTPDNFQSRRPNTSFCFLDIRSPGLGDTAMYLCATSRGTDKQETQYFGPGTRLLVL.

This clonotype was counted at least ten times. In nucleotides, the CDR3 is TGTGCCAGCAGCTTAACGTCCACGGGCGGAAACACCATATATTTT. Its protein product is CASSLTSTGGNTIYF. The chain has TRBV7-2 and TRBJ1-3, with D unresolved. The CDR3 covers 15 residues. Trimming pared 2 bases from V and 4 bases from J, leaving 12 bases between. Germline values: CDR1 SGHTA, CDR2 FQGNSA.

This clonotype was counted at least ten times. The chain uses TRBV12-3 or TRBV12-4 and TRBJ1-2, with D possibly TRBD1 on 6 matching bases. V was cut by 3 bases and J by 2 bases, with 10 bases left in between. The CDR3 runs to 14 residues. The CDR3 sequence: CASSFGQRNYGYTF. CDR3 DNA sequence: TGTGCCAGCAGTTTTGGACAGAGGAACTATGGCTACACCTTC.

This clonotype appeared many times. The chain couples TRBV6-1 to TRBJ1-1; D is possibly TRBD1 (6 bases). The germline V and J ends were trimmed by 0 bases and 1 base, with 15 bases remaining between them. CDR1 and CDR2 (germline): MNHNS, SASEGT. The CDR3 contains 17 residues. The CDR3 DNA sequence: TGTGCCAGCAGTGAAGCGCTCTGGGCAGGGGAGAACACTGAAGCTTTCTTT. Translation: CASSEALWAGENTEAFF.

This clonotype has ten or more counts. The chain couples TRBV7-2 to TRBJ1-1; weak D call: TRBD1 (5 bases). Germline V gene sequence: CDR1 SGHTA, CDR2 FQGNSA. V was cut by 1 base and J by 1 base, with 10 bases left in between. The length of the CDR3 is 15 residues. The CDR3 DNA reads as TGTGCCAGCAGCTTAGTTCACAGGACGAACACTGAAGCTTTCTTT. Translating it yields CASSLVHRTNTEAFF.

This clonotype showed up just a few times. The chain recombines TRBV7-2 with TRBJ1-6, with D possibly being TRBD1 (5 bases). V gave up 2 bases and J gave up 7 bases, with 12 bases separating them. The CDR3 consists of 15 residues. Germline V gene sequence: CDR1 SGHTA, CDR2 FQGNSA. The CDR3 reads CASSLYGGNNSPLHF. DNA of the CDR3: TGTGCCAGCAGCTTATATGGGGGGAACAATTCACCCCTCCACTTT.

This clonotype has a count of ten or more. V gene TRBV6-2 or TRBV6-3 combines with J gene TRBJ2-7; 8 bases agree with TRBD1. V lost 5 bases, J lost 4 bases, and 10 bases stayed unmatched. Germline assignment: CDR1 MNHEY and CDR2 SVGEGT. The CDR3 loop spans 15 amino acids. CDR3 coding DNA: TGTGCCAGCAGTCCCGGCAGGGGGCCTTTTTACGAGCAGTACGTC. Translated: CASSPGRGPFYEQYV.

This clonotype was counted at least ten times. The chain carries TRBV4-2 and TRBJ1-2; perhaps TRBD1 as D (6 bases). From germline, CDR1 is LGHNA and CDR2 YNFKEQ. Trimming pared 2 bases from V and 2 bases from J, leaving 15 bases between. This CDR3 is built from 16 residues. Here the CDR3 reads CASSQSGQLINYGYTF. In DNA, the CDR3 is TGTGCCAGCAGCCAATCCGGACAGCTAATCAACTATGGCTACACCTTC.

This clonotype was seen repeatedly, ten times or more. The chain combines TRBV18 with TRBJ1-4; 10 bases agree with TRBD1. The trim removed 2 bases at V and 2 bases at J, leaving 5 bases unmatched. Per the germline V gene, CDR1 is KGHSH and CDR2 is LQKENI. CDR3 length: 17 residues. CDR3: CASSPVGQGMTNEKLFF. The CDR3 coding sequence is TGTGCCAGCTCACCAGTGGGACAGGGGATGACTAATGAAAAACTGTTTTTT.

This clonotype was seen ten or more times. V is TRBV6-2 or TRBV6-3 and J is TRBJ2-3; 8 bases line up with TRBD2. The CDR3 length is 16 residues. CDR1 is MNHEY and CDR2 is SVGEGT in the germline V gene. CDR3 sequence: CAGAASGLISTDTQYF. The CDR3 DNA reads as TGTGCGGGGGCTGCTAGCGGGCTGATTAGCACAGATACGCAGTATTTT.

Ten or more counts support this clonotype. V and J are TRBV5-1 and TRBJ1-2; D is uncertain. This CDR3 is 14 amino acids long. V was trimmed by 4 bases and J by 0 bases, leaving 10 bases between them. The germline V gene has CDR1 SGHRS and CDR2 YFSETQ. In DNA, the CDR3 is TGCGCCAGCAGCCCCCTTAGCGCTAACTATGGCTACACCTTC. It yields the protein CASSPLSANYGYTF.

This clonotype was seen many times. Here the CDR3 reads CASSMGVVGGETQYF. The CDR3 nucleotides are TGCGCCAGCAGCATGGGCGTCGTCGGGGGGGAGACCCAGTACTTC. This chain joins TRBV5-1 and TRBJ2-5; 7 positions agree with TRBD2. The CDR3 covers 15 residues. Germline CDR1 reads SGHRS; CDR2 reads YFSETQ. Unmatched junction bases numbered 11, after V lost 4 bases and J lost 5 bases.